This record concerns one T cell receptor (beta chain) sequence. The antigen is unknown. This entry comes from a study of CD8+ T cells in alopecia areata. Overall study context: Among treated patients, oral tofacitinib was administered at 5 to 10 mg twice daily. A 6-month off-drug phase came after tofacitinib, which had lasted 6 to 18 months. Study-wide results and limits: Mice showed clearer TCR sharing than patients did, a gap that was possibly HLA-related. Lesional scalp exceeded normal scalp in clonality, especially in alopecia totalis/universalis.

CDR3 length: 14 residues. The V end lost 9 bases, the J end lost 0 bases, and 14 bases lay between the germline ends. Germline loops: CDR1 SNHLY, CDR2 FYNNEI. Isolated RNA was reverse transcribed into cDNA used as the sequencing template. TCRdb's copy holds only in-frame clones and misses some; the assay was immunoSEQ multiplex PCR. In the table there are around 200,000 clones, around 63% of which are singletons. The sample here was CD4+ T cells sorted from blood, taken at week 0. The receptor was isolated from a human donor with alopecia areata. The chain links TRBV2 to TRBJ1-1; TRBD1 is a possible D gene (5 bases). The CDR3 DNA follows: TGTGCCAGTGGATACAGGACCATGAACACTGAAGCTTTCTTT. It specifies CASGYRTMNTEAFF.